This TCR beta chain was captured by sequencing in a study of cytomegalovirus exposure and HLA in healthy donors. The primer mix had 60 Vbeta and 13 Jbeta primers. Some clones are missing from TCRdb's copy, which holds only in-frame ones; the method was immunoSEQ multiplex PCR. The sample records roughly 140,000 clones, approximately 78% being singletons. Findings of the study overall: Information on immune exposure was restricted to one variable (CMV serostatus). The listing of 150 or so TCR beta chains classed them as cytomegalovirus-associated. Accurate prediction of HLA-A and HLA-B alleles (for most subjects) was reportedly achieved from TCR beta sequences. About 90% or about 30% of the time was how often most TCR beta V segments were productive, according to an earlier analysis.

Points on this clone: Its antigen is still unknown.

The CDR3 contains 14 residues. The germline CDR1 and CDR2 sequences are MNHNS and SASEGT. Unmatched junction bases numbered 8, after V lost 6 bases and J lost 5 bases. The sequence was obtained from a woman aged 40 to 50 in good health and CMV-seropositive. The chain has TRBV6-1 and TRBJ2-5; 8 nucleotides line up with TRBD1. The sequenced material came from PBMCs. The CDR3 loop reads CASSDRGLRETQYF. CDR3 in DNA: TGTGCCAGCAGCGACAGGGGCCTTAGGGAGACCCAGTACTTC.